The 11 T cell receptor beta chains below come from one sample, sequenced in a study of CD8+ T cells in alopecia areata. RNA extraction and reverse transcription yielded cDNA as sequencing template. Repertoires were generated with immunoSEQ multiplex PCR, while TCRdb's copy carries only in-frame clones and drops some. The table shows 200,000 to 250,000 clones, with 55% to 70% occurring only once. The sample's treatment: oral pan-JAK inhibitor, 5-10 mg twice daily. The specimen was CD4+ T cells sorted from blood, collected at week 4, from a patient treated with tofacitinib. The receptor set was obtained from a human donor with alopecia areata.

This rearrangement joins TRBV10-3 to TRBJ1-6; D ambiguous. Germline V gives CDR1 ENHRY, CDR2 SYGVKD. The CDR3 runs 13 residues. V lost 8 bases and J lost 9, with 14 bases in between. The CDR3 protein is CAIASLDSSPLHF. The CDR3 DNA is TGTGCCATCGCTTCCCTAGACTCTTCACCCCTCCACTTT.

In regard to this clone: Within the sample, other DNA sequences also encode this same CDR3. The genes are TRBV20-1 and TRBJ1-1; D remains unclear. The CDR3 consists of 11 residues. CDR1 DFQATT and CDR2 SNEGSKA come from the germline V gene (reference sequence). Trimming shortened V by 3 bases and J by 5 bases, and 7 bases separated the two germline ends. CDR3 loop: CSASRGTEAFF. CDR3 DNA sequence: TGCAGTGCTAGCCGTGGGACTGAAGCTTTCTTT.

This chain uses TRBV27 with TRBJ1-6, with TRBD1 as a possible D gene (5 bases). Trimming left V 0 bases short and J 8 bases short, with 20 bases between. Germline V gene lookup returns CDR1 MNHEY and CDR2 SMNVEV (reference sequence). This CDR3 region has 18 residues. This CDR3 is CASSLSGRETQPYSPLHF. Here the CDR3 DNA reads TGTGCCAGCAGTTTATCGGGGCGGGAGACCCAACCCTATTCACCCCTCCACTTT.

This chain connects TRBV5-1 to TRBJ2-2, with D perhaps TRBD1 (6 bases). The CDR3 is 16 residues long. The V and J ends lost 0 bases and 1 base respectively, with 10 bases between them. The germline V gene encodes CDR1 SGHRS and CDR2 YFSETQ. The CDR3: CASSLGTVQNTGELFF. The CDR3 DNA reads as TGCGCCAGCAGCTTGGGGACAGTCCAGAACACCGGGGAGCTGTTTTTT.

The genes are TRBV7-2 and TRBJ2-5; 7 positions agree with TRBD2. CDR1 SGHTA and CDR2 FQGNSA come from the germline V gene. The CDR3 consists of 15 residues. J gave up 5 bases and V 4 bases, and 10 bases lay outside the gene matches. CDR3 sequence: CASSWSGAPGETQYF. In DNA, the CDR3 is TGTGCCAGCAGCTGGAGCGGGGCTCCAGGGGAGACCCAGTACTTC.

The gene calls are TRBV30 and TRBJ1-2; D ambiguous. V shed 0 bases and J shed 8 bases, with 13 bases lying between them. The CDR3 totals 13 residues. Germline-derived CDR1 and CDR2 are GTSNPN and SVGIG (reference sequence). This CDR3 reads CAWSVSPPWGYTF. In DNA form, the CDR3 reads TGTGCCTGGAGTGTAAGCCCCCCATGGGGCTACACCTTC.

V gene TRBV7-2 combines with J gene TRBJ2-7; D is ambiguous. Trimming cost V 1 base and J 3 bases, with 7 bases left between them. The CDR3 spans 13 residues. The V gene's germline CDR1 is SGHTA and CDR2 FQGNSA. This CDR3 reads CASSLVENYEQYF. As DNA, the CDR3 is TGTGCCAGCAGCTTAGTTGAAAACTACGAGCAGTACTTC.

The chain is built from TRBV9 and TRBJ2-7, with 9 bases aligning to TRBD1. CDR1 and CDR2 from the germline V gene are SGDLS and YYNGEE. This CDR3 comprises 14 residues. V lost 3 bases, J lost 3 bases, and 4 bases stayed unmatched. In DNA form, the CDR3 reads TGTGCCAGCAGCGGGGGACAGGGCGGCTACGAGCAGTACTTC. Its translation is CASSGGQGGYEQYF. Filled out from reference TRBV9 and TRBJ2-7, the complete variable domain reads DSGVTQTPKHLITATGQRVTLRCSPRSGDLSVYWYQQSLDQGLQFLIQYYNGEERAKGNILERFSAQQFPDLHSELNLSSLELGDSALYFCASSGGQGGYEQYFGPGTRLTVT.

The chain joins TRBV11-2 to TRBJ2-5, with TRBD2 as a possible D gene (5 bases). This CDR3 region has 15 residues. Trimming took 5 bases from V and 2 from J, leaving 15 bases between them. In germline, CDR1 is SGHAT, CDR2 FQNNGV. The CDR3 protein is CASSLVGLTQETQYF. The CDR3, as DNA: TGTGCCAGCAGCCTCGTTGGACTGACGCAAGAGACCCAGTACTTC.

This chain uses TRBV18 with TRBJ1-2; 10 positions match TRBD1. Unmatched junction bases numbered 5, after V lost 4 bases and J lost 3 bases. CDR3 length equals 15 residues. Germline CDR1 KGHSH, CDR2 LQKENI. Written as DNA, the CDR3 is TGTGCCAGCTCACTCGGGACAGGGGAGCACTATGGCTACACCTTC. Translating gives CASSLGTGEHYGYTF.

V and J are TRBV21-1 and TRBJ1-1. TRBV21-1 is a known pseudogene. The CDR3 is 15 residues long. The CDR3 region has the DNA TGTGCCAGCAGCAAAGCGCTGGGATTGAAGTTGATGGCTTTCTTT. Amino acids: CASSKALGLKLMAFF.